Below are 18 T cell receptor beta chains sequenced from a single sample in a study of blood T cell repertoires in COVID-19. Sequencing was performed with immunoSEQ multiplex PCR; in TCRdb, only in-frame clones are kept and a portion is missing. The data contain 90,000 to 130,000 clones, roughly nine tenths of them singletons. Sequencing used peripheral blood. The origin of the receptors is a human donor in a cohort sampled during active COVID-19.

The V gene is TRBV9, the J gene TRBJ1-4; D unresolved. The CDR3 is 14 amino acids. Germline-derived CDR1 and CDR2 are SGDLS and YYNGEE. V was trimmed by 0 bases and J by 10 bases, leaving 13 bases between them. As DNA, the CDR3 is TGTGCCAGCAGCGTAGACCTAGTGGATAGAAAACTGTTTTTT. It translates to CASSVDLVDRKLFF.

The V and J genes are TRBV7-8 and TRBJ1-2, with D uncertain. This CDR3 comprises 12 residues. V was cut by 5 bases and J by 3 bases, with 7 bases left in between. CDR1 and CDR2 (germline): SGHVS, FQNEAQ. CDR3 DNA: TGTGCCAGCAGCCCAGAGGACTATGGCTACACCTTC. Its protein is CASSPEDYGYTF.

J is TRBJ2-7 and V is TRBV11-3, with D unresolved. Germline CDR1 reads SGHNT; CDR2 reads YENEEA. Deletions cut 5 bases from V and 1 base from J, with 9 bases between. The CDR3 loop spans 13 amino acids. CDR3 nucleotide sequence: TGTGCCAGCAGCAGAGGAGTTTCCTACGAGCAGTACTTC. It yields the protein CASSRGVSYEQYF.

The chain uses TRBV6-5 and TRBJ1-1; 7 positions match TRBD1. The germline gives CDR1 MNHEY, CDR2 SVGAGI. With 8 bases clipped from V and 0 bases from J, the junction kept 3 bases outside the gene matches. The length of the CDR3 is 13 residues. The CDR3 coding sequence is TGTGCCAGCGGGGGACAGATGAACACTGAAGCTTTCTTT. Amino acid sequence: CASGGQMNTEAFF.

The chain links TRBV5-8 to TRBJ1-5, with TRBD1 identical over 8 bases. CDR3 length equals 16 residues. V lost 4 bases, J lost 0 bases, and 6 bases stayed unmatched. From germline, CDR1 is SGHTS and CDR2 YDEGEE. The CDR3 protein is CASSIGQGPSNQPQHF. The CDR3 coding sequence is TGTGCCAGCAGCATCGGACAGGGTCCTAGCAATCAGCCCCAGCATTTT.

V is TRBV2 and J is TRBJ2-7, with D hard to call. Trimming removed 8 bases at V and 4 bases at J, with 24 bases between. CDR3 size: 16 residues. CDR1 and CDR2 from the germline V gene are SNHLY and FYNNEI. CDR3 protein: CASLPPNPRKNYEQYF. CDR3 nucleotides: TGTGCCAGCCTACCGCCTAATCCGAGAAAAAATTACGAGCAGTACTTC.

The chain links TRBV5-6 to TRBJ1-5; 7 bases align to TRBD1. With V trimmed by 3 bases and J by 4 bases, 1 base remained unmatched. From germline, CDR1 is SGHDT and CDR2 YYEEEE. The CDR3 has 13 amino acids. CDR3 in DNA: TGTGCCAGCAGCTCAGGGGGAAATCAGCCCCAGCATTTT. The encoded protein is CASSSGGNQPQHF.

This clone appeared once. The chain recombines TRBV27 with TRBJ1-2, with D unclear. The CDR3 spans 13 residues. Germline lookup yields CDR1 MNHEY and CDR2 SMNVEV (reference sequence). Trimming shortened V by 0 bases and J by 9 bases, and 11 bases separated the two germline ends. The CDR3 DNA reads TGTGCCAGCAGTTTATCCATCCCAGGTCGCTACACCTTC. Translating gives CASSLSIPGRYTF.

The V and J genes are TRBV9 and TRBJ2-5, with D maybe TRBD2 (5 bases). Trimming shortened V by 0 bases and J by 9 bases, and 15 bases separated the two germline ends. This CDR3 comprises 14 residues. Germline CDR1 and CDR2: SGDLS and YYNGEE. The CDR3 region has the DNA TGTGCCAGCAGCGTAGGGCTAGCCCGTGAGCCCCAGTACTTC. Translated: CASSVGLAREPQYF.

The CDR3 sequence: CASSQRVNTGELFF. The CDR3 DNA follows: TGTGCCAGCAGCCAGCGAGTGAACACCGGGGAGCTGTTTTTT. The rearrangement links TRBV14 to TRBJ2-2; D gene uncertain. CDR3 length: 14 amino acids. Trimming removed 3 bases from V and 1 base from J, with 6 bases in between. Per the germline V gene, CDR1 is SGHDN and CDR2 is FVKESK.

V and J are TRBV4-2 and TRBJ1-2; D possibly corresponds to TRBD1 (6 bases). V was pared by 1 base and J by 2 bases, with 8 bases between. This CDR3 has 14 amino acids. The germline V gene has CDR1 LGHNA and CDR2 YNFKEQ. The CDR3 here is CASSQAGVNYGYTF. Here the CDR3 DNA reads TGTGCCAGCAGCCAAGCAGGGGTCAACTATGGCTACACCTTC.

This clone occurred once. V and J are TRBV6-1 and TRBJ2-2, with 11 bases aligning to TRBD1. This CDR3 comprises 14 residues. Germline CDR1 MNHNS, CDR2 SASEGT. Unmatched junction bases numbered 2, after V lost 6 bases and J lost 5 bases. CDR3 nucleotides: TGTGCCAGCAGAGGACAGGGGGCGACCGGGGAGCTGTTTTTT. This codes for CASRGQGATGELFF.

The chain has TRBV6-6 and TRBJ2-3, with 7 bases aligning to TRBD1. Losses at the gene ends were 2 bases for V and 3 bases for J; bases not matched to a gene: 5. Germline V lookup: CDR1 MNHNY, CDR2 SVGAGI (reference sequence). This CDR3 has 15 residues. CDR3 bases: TGTGCCAGCAGTTACCCCGGGACAGATACAGATACGCAGTATTTT. Its translation is CASSYPGTDTDTQYF.

The chain has TRBV30 and TRBJ1-1; D unresolved. V shed 1 base and J shed 6 bases, with 12 bases lying between them. There are 13 residues in the CDR3. From germline, CDR1 is GTSNPN and CDR2 SVGIG (reference sequence). The CDR3 sequence: CAWSGEGAAEAFF. The CDR3 DNA reads as TGTGCCTGGAGTGGGGAGGGAGCCGCTGAAGCTTTCTTT.

The chain uses TRBV19 and TRBJ1-1; a possible D gene is TRBD1 (5 bases). CDR1 and CDR2 (germline): LNHDA, SQIVND (reference sequence). The CDR3 loop spans 14 amino acids. Between the trimmed V and J ends, which lost 7 bases and 2 bases, there was a span of 14 bases. The CDR3 region is CASTWGDLNTEAFF. CDR3 bases: TGTGCCAGTACTTGGGGGGACCTTAACACTGAAGCTTTCTTT.

V usage is TRBV6-5 and J usage is TRBJ1-3; D unresolved. CDR1 MNHEY and CDR2 SVGAGI come from the germline V gene. The CDR3 consists of 15 residues. Trimming removed 2 bases at V and 0 bases at J, with 8 bases between. CDR3 residues: CASSYGGSSGNTIYF. DNA for the CDR3: TGTGCCAGCAGTTACGGCGGGAGCTCTGGAAACACCATATATTTT.

This clone was seen only once. The chain joins TRBV5-1 to TRBJ2-1; TRBD1 matches at 7 bases. CDR1 and CDR2 from the germline V gene are SGHRS and YFSETQ. The CDR3 has 15 amino acids. V lost 2 bases to trimming and J lost 5 bases; unmatched junction nucleotides: 7. The CDR3 is CASSLIVDRDNEQFF. The DNA for the CDR3 is TGCGCCAGCAGCTTAATTGTAGACAGGGACAATGAGCAGTTCTTC.

This clone was observed a few times. The V gene is TRBV4-1, the J gene TRBJ1-1; 10 bases align to TRBD1. Germline CDR1 and CDR2: MGHRA and YSYEKL. V was clipped by 4 bases and J by 0 bases; unmatched bases: 5. The CDR3 covers 16 residues. CDR3 sequence: CASSPGTGELNTEAFF. The CDR3 DNA follows: TGCGCCAGCAGCCCCGGGACAGGGGAACTGAACACTGAAGCTTTCTTT.